One sample yielded the 26 T cell receptor beta chains listed below, sequenced in a study of blood T cell repertoires in COVID-19. Measured with immunoSEQ multiplex PCR; TCRdb has only the in-frame clones, and not every one. The table has about 100,000 clones, roughly 89% seen once. Specimen: peripheral blood. The origin of the receptors is a man aged 65 to 85 with acute or convalescent COVID-19.

Here the CDR3 DNA reads TGCGCCAGCAGCCAAGAGATTGAAGGCCGGGGTTCACCCCTCCACTTT. Its protein is CASSQEIEGRGSPLHF. The V call is TRBV4-3, the J call TRBJ1-6; D is unclear. Trimming stripped 0 bases from V and 9 bases from J, with 15 bases between. The germline CDR1 and CDR2 sequences are LGHNA and YSLEER. The CDR3 has 16 amino acids.

V is TRBV15 and J is TRBJ2-1; TRBD2 aligns across 7 bases. V shed 0 bases and J 8 bases; nucleotides not matched to a gene: 7. The CDR3 sequence is 15 residues long. Germline assignment: CDR1 LNHNV and CDR2 YYDKDF (reference sequence). CDR3 bases: TGTGCCACCAGCAGAGATGGAGGCGGGAGCTATGAGCAGTTCTTC. Translated: CATSRDGGGSYEQFF.

The chain combines TRBV27 with TRBJ2-7, with D hard to call. This CDR3 is 17 amino acids long. Germline lookup yields CDR1 MNHEY and CDR2 SMNVEV (reference sequence). Trimming shortened V by 1 base and J by 2 bases, and 18 bases separated the two germline ends. The DNA of the CDR3 is TGTGCCAGCAGTTTATTGGGCTGGTCATTTATCCCCTACGAGCAGTACTTC. As protein: CASSLLGWSFIPYEQYF.

The gene calls are TRBV7-2 and TRBJ2-7; 16 bases are a match to TRBD2. CDR1 and CDR2 (germline): SGHTA, FQGNSA. V shed 3 bases and J 9 bases; nucleotides not matched to a gene: 11. The CDR3 runs 17 residues. Here the CDR3 reads CASSLMGTSGRAQAQYF. CDR3 DNA sequence: TGTGCCAGCAGCTTGATGGGGACTAGCGGGAGGGCTCAAGCGCAGTACTTC.

The chain joins TRBV25-1 to TRBJ2-5, with 7 nucleotides matching TRBD2. CDR1 and CDR2 from the germline V gene are MGHDK and SYGVNS. J was trimmed by 3 bases and V by 1 base; bases with no gene match: 2. The CDR3 consists of 14 residues. The CDR3, as DNA: TGTGCCAGCAGTGAATTTGGGGGGGAAGAGACCCAGTACTTC. This translates into CASSEFGGEETQYF.

The table lists this clone with a few counts. The chain recombines TRBV6-5 with TRBJ1-5, with D tentatively TRBD1 (6 bases). Trimming shortened V by 0 bases and J by 7 bases, and 13 bases separated the two germline ends. The CDR3 covers 15 residues. CDR1 is MNHEY and CDR2 is SVGAGI in the germline V gene. The CDR3 DNA reads as TGTGCCAGCAGTTACTCTAGGGGGTTAGGACAGCCCCAGCATTTT. Residues: CASSYSRGLGQPQHF.

This clone showed up just once. The chain combines TRBV12-3 or TRBV12-4 with TRBJ2-1; D remains unclear. The V end was cut by 3 bases, the J end by 5 bases, with 8 bases between. CDR3 length: 13 residues. DNA for the CDR3: TGTGCCAGCAGTTTCTCCAGGCACAATGAGCAGTTCTTC. This codes for CASSFSRHNEQFF.

The rearrangement uses TRBV27 and TRBJ2-3; TRBD1 matches 8 bases. Germline trimming cut 5 bases from V and 3 bases from J; bases unmatched to any gene: 10. There are 16 residues in the CDR3. Germline loops: CDR1 MNHEY, CDR2 SMNVEV (reference sequence). Written as DNA, the CDR3 is TGTGCCAGCAGTGTGACAGGGGTGGGAGTTACAGATACGCAGTATTTT. It is translated as CASSVTGVGVTDTQYF.

V gene TRBV7-3 combines with J gene TRBJ2-7, with 9 bases that match TRBD2. Germline V lookup: CDR1 SGHTA, CDR2 FQGTGA. The CDR3 has 14 residues. V lost 5 bases to trimming and J lost 2 bases; unmatched junction nucleotides: 4. CDR3: CASSPTSGTYEQYF. The CDR3 region has the DNA TGTGCCAGCAGCCCGACTAGCGGTACCTACGAGCAGTACTTC.

The chain employs TRBV28 and TRBJ1-3; possibly TRBD1 for D (5 bases). This CDR3 contains 16 residues. Trimming cost V 3 bases and J 4 bases, with 16 bases left between them. Germline lookup yields CDR1 MDHEN and CDR2 SYDVKM. CDR3 region: CASSFGQTRLGNTIYF. The CDR3 DNA reads TGTGCCAGCAGTTTCGGACAAACACGGTTGGGAAACACCATATATTTT.

This chain links TRBV7-9 with TRBJ1-4; D might be TRBD1 (5 bases). With 4 bases removed from V and 8 bases from J, the gap between germline ends came to 11 bases. CDR3 length: 13 residues. Germline-derived CDR1 and CDR2 are SEHNR and FQNEAQ (reference sequence). In DNA form, the CDR3 reads TGTGCCAGCAGCTCCCAGGGACTAGAAAAACTGTTTTTT. It encodes CASSSQGLEKLFF.

The chain joins TRBV19 to TRBJ1-5; possible D gene TRBD1, 6 bases. CDR1 LNHDA and CDR2 SQIVND come from the germline V gene (reference sequence). Trimming removed 3 bases at V and 9 bases at J, with 15 bases between. The CDR3 sequence is 14 residues long. The CDR3 reads CASSIGGRGWPQHF. DNA for the CDR3: TGTGCCAGTAGTATCGGGGGGCGCGGGTGGCCCCAGCATTTT.

The gene calls are TRBV2 and TRBJ1-1; possible D gene TRBD1, 5 bases. The CDR3 has 14 residues. With 2 bases removed from V and 7 bases from J, the gap between germline ends came to 14 bases. CDR1 is SNHLY and CDR2 is FYNNEI in the germline V gene. For the CDR3, the DNA is TGTGCCAGCAGTGAATCGGCAGGGCTGGGTGAAGCTTTCTTT. This translates into CASSESAGLGEAFF.

This chain links TRBV11-3 with TRBJ2-1, with 9 bases lining up with TRBD2. The V gene end was trimmed by 3 bases and the J gene end by 9 bases; junction bases not matched to a gene: 9. Germline CDR1 reads SGHNT; CDR2 reads YENEEA. This CDR3 spans 15 amino acids. CDR3: CASSLVLAGVPEQFF. Here the CDR3 DNA reads TGTGCCAGCAGCTTGGTGTTAGCGGGAGTACCTGAGCAGTTCTTC.

The gene calls are TRBV29-1 and TRBJ1-2; D may be TRBD1 (6 bases). CDR3 length: 13 residues. In germline, CDR1 is SQVTM, CDR2 ANQGSEA. The V end lost 6 bases, the J end lost 5 bases, and 16 bases lay between the germline ends. The CDR3 protein is CSVSPWTAYGYTF. CDR3 nucleotides: TGCAGCGTCTCCCCCTGGACAGCATATGGCTACACCTTC.

CDR3 nucleotides: TGTGCCAGCAGCCCGGGACAGGGCGAAACTGAAGCTTTCTTT. This gives the protein CASSPGQGETEAFF. The chain has TRBV5-4 and TRBJ1-1, with 9 bases lining up with TRBD1. This CDR3 contains 14 residues. In germline, CDR1 is SGHNT, CDR2 YYREEE (reference sequence). The junction had 6 bases not matched to a gene; V was cut back by 4 bases and J by 5 bases.

V and J are TRBV28 and TRBJ2-3; no clear D gene. The CDR3 sequence is 11 residues long. Germline loops: CDR1 MDHEN, CDR2 SYDVKM. The V end was cut by 5 bases, the J end by 4 bases, with 4 bases between. The CDR3 here is CASSLSDTQYF. In nucleotides, the CDR3 is TGTGCCAGCAGTCTTTCAGATACGCAGTATTTT.

The rearrangement uses TRBV11-2 and TRBJ2-5; 8 bases line up with TRBD2. The V segment lost 5 bases and the J segment 5 bases; nucleotides outside the gene matches: 13. CDR1 and CDR2 from the germline V gene are SGHAT and FQNNGV. CDR3 length: 16 residues. CDR3: CASSPGLRLAWETQYF. CDR3 in DNA: TGTGCCAGCAGCCCAGGGTTGAGACTAGCGTGGGAGACCCAGTACTTC.

The chain uses TRBV27 and TRBJ2-7, with D possibly being TRBD2 (5 bases). V lost 5 bases and J 3 bases, leaving 8 bases between the germline ends. This CDR3 has 12 residues. Germline V gene data show CDR1 as MNHEY and CDR2 as SMNVEV (reference sequence). CDR3 DNA sequence: TGTGCCAGCAGTCCTGGGAGCTACGAGCAGTACTTC. This encodes CASSPGSYEQYF.

The chain couples TRBV11-3 to TRBJ2-7; D gene uncertain. V lost 0 bases, J lost 0 bases, and 9 bases lay in between. Looked up from germline, CDR1 is SGHNT and CDR2 is YENEEA. This CDR3 is 15 amino acids long. DNA of the CDR3: TGTGCCAGCAGCTTAGAGGTCGGTTCCTCCTACGAGCAGTACTTC. It specifies CASSLEVGSSYEQYF.

The V call is TRBV5-8, the J call TRBJ2-2; D not resolved. Germline values: CDR1 SGHTS, CDR2 YDEGEE. This CDR3 comprises 14 residues. The V gene lost 0 bases and the J gene lost 6 bases, with 9 bases spanning the gap. The CDR3 sequence is CASSLEVAAGELFF. The CDR3 DNA follows: TGTGCCAGCAGCTTGGAGGTCGCGGCCGGGGAGCTGTTTTTT. Full variable domain (remainder filled in from reference TRBV5-8 and TRBJ2-2): EAGVTQSPTHLIKTRGQQATLRCSPISGHTSVYWYQQALGLGLQFLLWYDEGEERNRGNFPPRFSGRQFPNYSSELNVNALELEDSALYLCASSLEVAAGELFFGEGSRLTVL.

The CDR3 here is CASSHAAQGGNNYGYTF. The DNA for the CDR3 is TGCGCCAGCAGCCACGCCGCCCAGGGGGGAAATAACTATGGCTACACCTTC. The V and J genes are TRBV4-1 and TRBJ1-2, with 7 positions matching TRBD1. This CDR3 has 17 residues. Germline CDR1 and CDR2: MGHRA and YSYEKL. V shed 3 bases, J shed 1 base, and the junction held 11 bases outside the gene matches.

The chain combines TRBV7-3 with TRBJ1-5, with D tentatively TRBD1 (6 bases). Between the trimmed V and J ends, which lost 10 bases and 5 bases, there was a span of 18 bases. The CDR3 extends over 14 amino acids. Germline V gene data show CDR1 as SGHTA and CDR2 as FQGTGA. The CDR3 nucleotides read TGTGCCACCCACCAGGGGCGCCTGGATCAGCCCCAGCATTTT. It specifies CATHQGRLDQPQHF.

J is TRBJ1-2 and V is TRBV5-5; no clear D. The V and J ends lost 4 bases and 7 bases respectively, with 8 bases between them. CDR1 and CDR2 from the germline V gene are SGHKS and YYEKEE (reference sequence). The CDR3 runs 11 residues. The CDR3 sequence is CASSTTAGYTF. The CDR3 nucleotides read TGTGCCAGCAGCACCACAGCTGGCTACACCTTC.

The J gene is TRBJ2-7, the V gene TRBV10-2, with no clear D. The germline V and J ends were trimmed by 3 bases and 3 bases, with 3 bases remaining between them. The germline gives CDR1 WSHSY, CDR2 SAAADI. CDR3 length: 11 residues. The DNA for the CDR3 is TGCGCCAGCAGTGACGGCTACGAGCAGTACTTC. It codes for CASSDGYEQYF.

The chain combines TRBV29-1 with TRBJ1-2; D not resolved. Germline CDR1 reads SQVTM; CDR2 reads ANQGSEA. Trimming took off 4 bases at V and 4 bases at J, with 10 bases between the two ends. There are 12 residues in the CDR3. The CDR3 loop is CSVGAGSYGYTF. The CDR3 nucleotides are TGCAGCGTTGGTGCGGGTAGCTATGGCTACACCTTC.